The rows below give T cell receptor beta chains drawn from one sample of a study of T cells in Graves' hyperthyroidism and ophthalmopathy. TCRdb processed the multiplex PCR reads anew with MiXCR; each CDR3 protein has one entry. The sample contains around 580,000 distinct CDR3 sequences, 40% to 55% of which appear only once. The source material was peripheral blood or thyroid tissue (not recorded which). These receptors all come from a woman younger than 30 with Graves' hyperthyroidism. Both conserved end residues are part of each CDR3. The D gene is left open where the match is weak. Clone size, where shown, is once, few, many, or a class for clones that have expanded.

DNA	CDR3	size	D	V	J
TGTGCCAGCAGTTTGGGACAGCCCTACGAGCATTTT	CASSLGQPYEHF	.	TRBD1	TRBV12-3/TRBV12-4	TRBJ1-5
TGCAGTGCTAGGACCCCCCAAGAGACCCAGTACTTC	CSARTPQETQYF	.	.	TRBV20-1	TRBJ2-5
TGTGCCAGCAGTGAAGTGGACAGACAAGAGACCCAGTACTTC	CASSEVDRQETQYF	few	.	TRBV6-1	TRBJ2-5
TGTGCCAGCAGCTTCGCGGGACTAGCGGGGAATGAGCAGTTCTTC	CASSFAGLAGNEQFF	.	TRBD2	TRBV7-3	TRBJ2-1
TGTGCCAGCAGTCCCTTTGACAGGGGAAGGCACGAGCAGTACTTC	CASSPFDRGRHEQYF	many	TRBD1	TRBV7-9	TRBJ2-7
TGTGCCAGCAGTTCATTATACAGCTACGAGCAGTACTTC	CASSSLYSYEQYF	many	.	TRBV12-3/TRBV12-4	TRBJ2-7
TGTGCCAGCAGGGCCAGGGGGCGCGACACTGAAGCTTTCTTT	CASRARGRDTEAFF	.	TRBD1	TRBV6-5	TRBJ1-1
TGTGCCAGCCCGGGACTAGCGGGAGTCGTAGAGACCCAGTACTTC	CASPGLAGVVETQYF	.	TRBD2	TRBV11-2	TRBJ2-5
TGTGCCAGCAGCTTTAGTGGGGGGACCGCTAGGATCTACGAGCAGTACTTC	CASSFSGGTARIYEQYF	many	.	TRBV7-9	TRBJ2-7
TGTGCCAGCAGCTTGGTCTTCGGGGTGGACACTGAAGCTTTCTTT	CASSLVFGVDTEAFF	many	.	TRBV5-6	TRBJ1-1
TGTGCCAGCAGCTTAGACGGGACAGGGGGAGAGCAGTACTTC	CASSLDGTGGEQYF	many	TRBD1	TRBV11-2	TRBJ2-7
TGTGCCAGCGGCCCCCTCTTAGCGGGAGTATGGGAGACCCAGTACTTC	CASGPLLAGVWETQYF	many	TRBD2	TRBV2	TRBJ2-5
TGTGCCAGCAGCCACACTACAGGGGGCCGAAATTCACCCCTCCACTTT	CASSHTTGGRNSPLHF	many	TRBD1	TRBV3-1	TRBJ1-6
TGTGCCAGCAGTTACTCGGGGACCAAGGGCACTGAAGCTTTCTTT	CASSYSGTKGTEAFF	.	.	TRBV6-5	TRBJ1-1
TGTGCCAGCAGCTTAGGGACTGGAGATACGCAGTATTTT	CASSLGTGDTQYF	.	.	TRBV7-8	TRBJ2-3
TGTGCCAGCAGTGTCAGCCCGGAGCAGCCCCAGCATTTT	CASSVSPEQPQHF	.	.	TRBV2	TRBJ1-5
TGTGCCTCGGGACTAGCGGGAGTCGACGGGGAGCTGTTTTTT	CASGLAGVDGELFF	many	TRBD2	TRBV19	TRBJ2-2
TGTGCCAGCAGCGATAGAGAGGGAGGGGTCACCCAGTACTTC	CASSDREGGVTQYF	.	TRBD2	TRBV19	TRBJ2-5
TGTGCCAGCAGGCCCATCGACGGGATGAACACTGAAGCTTTCTTT	CASRPIDGMNTEAFF	many	.	TRBV7-9	TRBJ1-1
TGTGCCAGCAGTCCCGTGGGCCCAGATACGCAGTATTTT	CASSPVGPDTQYF	.	.	TRBV6-2/TRBV6-3	TRBJ2-3
TGCAGTGCCAGCTCACCATCTAGCGGGAGGTACTCCTACGAGCAGTACTTC	CSASSPSSGRYSYEQYF	.	TRBD2	TRBV20-1	TRBJ2-7
TGCAGCGTTGAGGGCGGGGCCCTATCTGGGGCCAACGTCCTGACTTTC	CSVEGGALSGANVLTF	many	.	TRBV29-1	TRBJ2-6
TGTGCCAGTAGTATGCCTAGCACAGATACGCAGTATTTT	CASSMPSTDTQYF	.	.	TRBV19	TRBJ2-3
TGCAGCGTTAGGGCAGGGGGCGCAGGGTATGGCTACACCGGGGAGCTGTTTTTT	CSVRAGGAGYGYTGELFF	.	TRBD1	TRBV29-1	TRBJ2-2
TGCAGCGGGGGACAGGGGGAAAAACTGTTTTTT	CSGGQGEKLFF	.	TRBD1	TRBV29-1	TRBJ1-4
TGTGCCAGCAGCGTAGGAAGTGGTGATACGCAGTATTTT	CASSVGSGDTQYF	.	.	TRBV7-9	TRBJ2-3
TGTGCCAGCAGCTCCCAGACTAGCGGGAGGAGGTACGAGCAGTACTTC	CASSSQTSGRRYEQYF	many	TRBD2	TRBV12-3/TRBV12-4	TRBJ2-7
TGCAGTGCTCGGGACAGCTACTATGGCTACACCTTC	CSARDSYYGYTF	many	TRBD1	TRBV20-1	TRBJ1-2